The 14 T cell receptor beta chains reported below all come from one sample, sequenced in a study of beta chain features in type 1 diabetes. Study-level results: Across all four CD4+ subsets, people with type 1 diabetes showed modestly shorter TCRB CDR3s.

These TCRs' antigens remain unknown. The study reverse transcribed the entire isolated RNA, so it sequenced expressed TCRB transcripts. Sequencing was performed with immunoSEQ multiplex PCR; in TCRdb, only in-frame clones are kept and a portion is missing. This table holds around 150,000 clones, 9% to 12% found once. The sequencing sample was made of central memory CD4+ T cells from blood. Receptor source: a man aged 25 to 40 with type 1 diabetes.

As for this clone: This same CDR3 is encoded by further DNA sequences in the sample. V gene TRBV6-5 combines with J gene TRBJ1-1, with no clear D. From germline, CDR1 is MNHEY and CDR2 SVGAGI. The CDR3 length is 15 residues. Trimming took off 0 bases at V and 3 bases at J, with 11 bases between the two ends. In DNA form, the CDR3 reads TGTGCCAGCAGTTACTCGAGATCCGGGGACACTGAAGCTTTCTTT. It specifies CASSYSRSGDTEAFF.

The rearrangement joins TRBV7-8 to TRBJ1-1, with D hard to call. V lost 1 base and J lost 0, with 9 bases in between. Germline lookup yields CDR1 SGHVS and CDR2 FQNEAQ. CDR3 length: 15 amino acids. The CDR3 sequence is CASSLVQIMNTEAFF. The CDR3 DNA follows: TGTGCCAGCAGCTTAGTACAGATCATGAACACTGAAGCTTTCTTT.

Only a few counts were recorded for this clone. The rearrangement uses TRBV28 and TRBJ2-7, with TRBD2 identical over 9 bases. The V and J ends lost 5 bases and 4 bases, in that order; junction bases with no gene match: 6. Germline values: CDR1 MDHEN, CDR2 SYDVKM. CDR3 length equals 14 residues. For the CDR3, the DNA is TGTGCCAGCAGTAAGGCGGGAGGGCCGTACGAGCAGTACTTC. Its translation: CASSKAGGPYEQYF.

This sequence joins TRBV9 and TRBJ1-2, with 7 nucleotides matching TRBD1. CDR3 size: 16 residues. After removal of 0 bases from V and 4 bases from J, the junction contained 9 bases not matched to a gene. Germline V lookup: CDR1 SGDLS, CDR2 YYNGEE. CDR3 DNA sequence: TGTGCCAGCAGCGTAGCTTCAGGGGGAGAGGGCTATGGCTACACCTTC. This codes for CASSVASGGEGYGYTF.

CDR3: CASSRGDRGQKSAEAFF. In nucleotides, the CDR3 is TGCGCCAGCAGCAGGGGGGACAGGGGGCAGAAGTCGGCTGAAGCTTTCTTT. The chain joins TRBV5-1 to TRBJ1-1; 12 nucleotides agree with TRBD1. The V gene's germline CDR1 is SGHRS and CDR2 YFSETQ. The trim removed 4 bases at V and 6 bases at J, leaving 13 bases unmatched. The CDR3 runs to 17 residues.

V is TRBV29-1 and J is TRBJ1-2; no clear D. The CDR3 sequence is 12 residues long. Trimming cost V 4 bases and J 4 bases, with 10 bases left between them. Germline CDR1 is SQVTM and CDR2 is ANQGSEA. The CDR3 DNA reads TGCAGCGTTGGTGGAGGCTCCTATGGCTACACCTTC. This translates into CSVGGGSYGYTF.

The CDR3: CASSLAQTGGDEQYF. Written as DNA, the CDR3 is TGTGCCAGCAGCTTAGCCCAGACAGGGGGGGACGAGCAGTACTTC. This chain links TRBV7-9 with TRBJ2-7; 9 bases fit TRBD1. The CDR3 is 15 residues long. V lost 0 bases to trimming and J lost 5 bases; unmatched junction nucleotides: 5. Germline CDR1 SEHNR, CDR2 FQNEAQ (reference sequence).

This clone has just a few counts. V is TRBV11-2 and J is TRBJ2-3, with TRBD2 identical over 12 bases. V gave up 7 bases and J gave up 6 bases; unmatched junction bases: 8. CDR1 is SGHAT and CDR2 is FQNNGV in the germline V gene. This CDR3 spans 15 amino acids. The CDR3 here is CASTLAGGFRDTQYF. The CDR3 DNA is TGTGCCAGCACCCTAGCGGGAGGGTTCAGGGATACGCAGTATTTT.

This clone was picked up a small number of times. The gene calls are TRBV5-6 and TRBJ1-1, with a tentative D call TRBD1 (5 bases). In germline, CDR1 is SGHDT, CDR2 YYEEEE. V lost 0 bases, J lost 2 bases, and 17 bases lay in between. This CDR3 contains 17 residues. The CDR3 DNA reads as TGTGCCAGCAGCTTGGAAGTTTTCGGGGGGAGAAACACTGAAGCTTTCTTT. It yields the protein CASSLEVFGGRNTEAFF.

J is TRBJ1-3 and V is TRBV5-6, with 7 nucleotides matching TRBD1. In germline, CDR1 is SGHDT, CDR2 YYEEEE. The CDR3 has 14 residues. Germline trimming cut 4 bases from V and 8 bases from J; bases unmatched to any gene: 9. The CDR3 here is CASSRGQVWDTIYF. The DNA for the CDR3 is TGTGCCAGCAGCAGAGGACAGGTCTGGGACACCATATATTTT.

The V gene is TRBV28, the J gene TRBJ2-7; perhaps TRBD1 as D (8 bases). V lost 3 bases, J lost 9 bases, and 12 bases lay in between. Per the germline V gene, CDR1 is MDHEN and CDR2 is SYDVKM. The CDR3 is 12 amino acids. The chain's CDR3 is CASSFNRGGQYF. CDR3 DNA: TGTGCCAGCAGTTTCAACAGGGGGGGGCAGTACTTC.

The V and J genes are TRBV5-1 and TRBJ1-2, with 9 nucleotides matching TRBD1. The V and J ends lost 4 bases and 7 bases, in that order; junction bases with no gene match: 5. Germline CDR1 reads SGHRS; CDR2 reads YFSETQ. The length of the CDR3 is 13 residues. This CDR3 reads CASSEQGAVGYTF. CDR3 sequence (DNA): TGCGCCAGCAGCGAACAGGGGGCGGTTGGCTACACCTTC.

V and J are TRBV6-6 and TRBJ2-3, with 8 bases lining up with TRBD2. The junction had 4 bases not matched to a gene; V was cut back by 6 bases and J by 5 bases. The CDR3 sequence is 13 residues long. Germline assignment: CDR1 MNHNY and CDR2 SVGAGI (reference sequence). Written as DNA, the CDR3 is TGTGCCAGCAGGGCGGGAGGTGGAGATACGCAGTATTTT. Residues: CASRAGGGDTQYF.

This clone was counted only a few times. The J gene is TRBJ2-5, the V gene TRBV5-1, with TRBD2 as a possible D gene (6 bases). There are 15 residues in the CDR3. The V end was cut by 4 bases, the J end by 4 bases, with 17 bases between. Germline CDR1 SGHRS, CDR2 YFSETQ. The CDR3: CASSTGTPTGETQYF. The CDR3 nucleotides are TGCGCCAGCAGCACCGGGACTCCCACAGGAGAGACCCAGTACTTC.